A single sample gave rise to the 5 T cell receptor beta chains below, sequenced in a study of blood T cells in healthy people across ages. The second PCR ran roughly 7 to 11 cycles with a sample-barcoded 5' primer and J-beta primers. TCRdb re-called the 5' RACE reads with MiXCR, one entry per CDR3 protein. The sample consists of about 1.5 million distinct CDR3 sequences, around 42% of them appearing once. Sequencing used blood. The receptors were sampled from a woman aged 18-29 years in good health.

This clonotype was seen a few times. The CDR3 is CASSTGTSSSYEQYF. CDR3 in DNA: TGTGCCAGCAGCACGGGGACTTCCAGCTCCTACGAGCAGTACTTC. The rearrangement uses TRBV11-2 and TRBJ2-7, with TRBD2 as a possible D gene (6 bases). The CDR3 is 15 amino acids. Germline CDR1 is SGHAT and CDR2 is FQNNGV. V dropped 5 bases and J dropped 0 bases, with 14 bases sitting between them.

The chain couples TRBV24-1 to TRBJ2-7; D remains ambiguous. CDR3 length: 12 amino acids. The V gene's germline CDR1 is KGHDR and CDR2 SFDVKD. The V gene lost 3 bases and the J gene lost 7 bases, with 9 bases spanning the gap. The CDR3 nucleotides are TGTGCCACCAGTGATCTTAGGGATGAGCAGTACTTC. Amino acids: CATSDLRDEQYF.

This clonotype was detected only a few times. The gene calls are TRBV20-1 and TRBJ2-3, with unresolved D. Germline CDR1 and CDR2: DFQATT and SNEGSKA (reference sequence). The CDR3 extends over 15 amino acids. Trimming pared 0 bases from V and 3 bases from J, leaving 13 bases between. CDR3 residues: CSARDTNTETDTQYF. The CDR3 region has the DNA TGCAGTGCTAGAGATACGAATACAGAAACAGATACGCAGTATTTT.

This clonotype was detected only a few times. The chain employs TRBV30 and TRBJ1-2; D is uncertain. The ends were cut back, 0 bases at V and 2 bases at J, with 10 bases in the middle. The CDR3 is 14 amino acids. CDR1 is GTSNPN and CDR2 is SVGIG in the germline V gene (reference sequence). In DNA form, the CDR3 reads TGTGCCTGGAGTGTACGAGGGTCCAACTATGGCTACACCTTC. Protein sequence: CAWSVRGSNYGYTF.

This clonotype was found many times. The chain employs TRBV27 and TRBJ2-1; TRBD2 agrees at 8 bases. The CDR3 loop spans 15 amino acids. CDR1 and CDR2 from the germline V gene are MNHEY and SMNVEV (reference sequence). V gave up 2 bases and J gave up 8 bases; unmatched junction bases: 8. CDR3 sequence: CASSLKRGGMHEQFF. CDR3 nucleotides: TGTGCCAGCAGTTTAAAACGGGGGGGCATGCATGAGCAGTTCTTC.